The 7 T cell receptor beta chains given below trace back to one sample, sequenced in a study of CD8+CD57+ T cells in acquired aplastic anemia. Profiling that covered TCR beta VDJ and CDR3 relied on genomic DNA as its template. TCRdb analysed the reads with MiXCR anew, one entry per CDR3 protein. Among roughly 300,000 distinct CDR3 sequences listed, around three fifths were seen once. Sequencing input: sorted CD4+, CD8+, or CD8+CD57+ T cells (not recorded which) from PBMCs. The receptors here all came from a human donor with severe aplastic anemia or a healthy control (not recorded which).

This sequence joins TRBV7-8 and TRBJ2-1; the D gene could be TRBD1 or TRBD2 (6 bases each). Germline V gene lookup returns CDR1 SGHVS and CDR2 FQNEAQ. Trimming pared 5 bases from V and 4 bases from J, leaving 15 bases between. This CDR3 spans 15 amino acids. CDR3 DNA: TGTGCCAGCAGCCAAGTACCGGGGGCTTACAATGAGCAGTTCTTC. It yields the protein CASSQVPGAYNEQFF.

V usage is TRBV20-1 and J usage is TRBJ2-2; no definite D call. The CDR3 extends over 12 amino acids. The germline V gene encodes CDR1 DFQATT and CDR2 SNEGSKA (reference sequence). V dropped 2 bases and J dropped 5 bases, with 6 bases sitting between them. This CDR3 is CSARRRTGELFF. The CDR3 bases are TGCAGTGCTAGAAGGCGTACCGGGGAGCTGTTTTTT.

The gene calls are TRBV19 and TRBJ2-3; D uncertain. The V gene's germline CDR1 is LNHDA and CDR2 SQIVND (reference sequence). This CDR3 contains 13 residues. Trimming left V 5 bases short and J 6 bases short, with 12 bases between. The CDR3 loop is CASSFGQTDTQYF. DNA for the CDR3: TGTGCCAGTAGTTTTGGCCAAACGGATACGCAGTATTTT. The complete variable domain, with remaining parts taken from reference TRBV19 and TRBJ2-3, reads DGGITQSPKYLFRKEGQNVTLSCEQNLNHDAMYWYRQDPGQGLRLIYYSQIVNDFQKGDIAEGYSVSREKKESFPLTVTSAQKNPTAFYLCASSFGQTDTQYFGPGTRLTVL.

This clonotype has at least ten counts. The rearrangement joins TRBV24-1 to TRBJ1-5; 7 bases map to TRBD1. The CDR3 runs to 13 residues. Germline-derived CDR1 and CDR2 are KGHDR and SFDVKD. V was clipped by 3 bases and J by 10 bases; unmatched bases: 5. In DNA, the CDR3 is TGTGCCACCAGTGATGGACAGGCCCTTCCCCAGCATTTT. This sequence encodes CATSDGQALPQHF.

The chain employs TRBV15 and TRBJ2-1, with TRBD2 matching 11 bases. Germline assignment: CDR1 LNHNV and CDR2 YYDKDF (reference sequence). CDR3 size: 16 residues. Losses at the gene ends were 5 bases for V and 6 bases for J; bases not matched to a gene: 9. CDR3 coding DNA: TGTGCCACCAGCGGTGATAGCGGGAGGGCTGGCAATGAGCAGTTCTTC. This gives the protein CATSGDSGRAGNEQFF.

V gene TRBV4-2 combines with J gene TRBJ2-7; D perhaps matches TRBD2 (5 bases). The V and J ends lost 0 bases and 4 bases respectively, with 7 bases between them. Germline loops: CDR1 LGHNA, CDR2 YNFKEQ. The CDR3 spans 13 residues. In DNA form, the CDR3 reads TGTGCCAGCAGCCAAGAAGAGGGATACGAGCAGTACTTC. Protein sequence: CASSQEEGYEQYF.

The chain links TRBV5-8 to TRBJ2-3, with a weak D call TRBD1 (6 bases). CDR3 size: 11 residues. Between the trimmed V and J ends, which lost 9 bases and 6 bases, there was a span of 11 bases. Germline CDR1 and CDR2: SGHTS and YDEGEE. DNA of the CDR3: TGTGCCACCGCGAGGGGGGATACGCAGTATTTT. It yields the protein CATARGDTQYF.